Listed below are T cell receptor beta chains from one sample, sequenced in a study of T cell changes during pregnancy in multiple sclerosis. Clones were read by immunoSEQ multiplex PCR, and TCRdb kept only the in-frame ones, dropping some. The data hold just under 45,000 clones, with 80% to 95% observed a single time. The starting material was CD4+ T cells from peripheral blood mononuclear cells, obtained in the first trimester of pregnancy. The source is a female donor with multiple sclerosis, enrolled in a pregnancy study. Both conserved end residues are part of each CDR3.

J	V	CDR3
TRBJ2-7	TRBV9	CASSVSEAEYEQYF
TRBJ1-4	TRBV28	CASSLGGTNEKLFF
TRBJ1-1	TRBV5-1	CASSPTTGQGTEAFF
TRBJ1-5	TRBV6-5	CASSYTQYQPQHF
TRBJ2-6	TRBV10-3	CAISLTSGANVPTF
TRBJ2-7	TRBV6-1	CASLTGTGAHEQYF
TRBJ1-1	TRBV5-6	CASSLGGLNTEAFF
TRBJ1-4	TRBV18	CASSPNRGEGKLFF
TRBJ2-7	TRBV28	CASSLGGPYEQYF
TRBJ1-5	TRBV2	CASSAEGNQPQHF
TRBJ2-1	TRBV19	CASRDRLSSYNEQFF
TRBJ2-1	TRBV5-4	CASSPITSGRIDEQFF
TRBJ2-1	TRBV18	CASSPPGTSSYNEQFF
TRBJ2-5	TRBV6-1	CASSGDRSETQYF
TRBJ2-1	TRBV7-7	CASSLDSPGYNEQFF
TRBJ2-3	TRBV27	CASSTLTRLAGGKDTQYF
TRBJ2-5	TRBV11-3	CASSGTGRETQYF
TRBJ1-4	TRBV28	CASSLLGGRRNEKLFF
TRBJ1-5	TRBV23-1	CASSQYTGYSNQPQHF
TRBJ2-1	TRBV20-1	CSAPLYNEQFF
TRBJ2-1	TRBV5-1	CASSPGQGSYNEQFF
TRBJ1-3	TRBV6-5	CASRPTTSGNTIYF
TRBJ1-1	TRBV29-1	CSVGTGRNTEAFF
TRBJ2-7	TRBV9	CASSVGRGGTYEQYF
TRBJ1-2	TRBV4-1	CASSQTMDRSHYGYTF
TRBJ2-3	TRBV7-9	CASSLAPGVNTQYF
TRBJ2-6	TRBV6-6	CASLLAGYSGANVLTF